The table lists the clone carrying this T cell receptor (beta chain) with a count of one. The target antigen is unknown. The data derive from a study of cytomegalovirus exposure and HLA in healthy donors. Study results and caveats: When a later analysis was performed, an Asian-associated ancestry cluster reportedly had fewer N-insertions than the roughly 640-donor mean. The productive fraction for most TCR beta V segments was about 90% or about 30% in an earlier analysis. The authors assumed roughly uniform sequencing depth across donors for presence/absence analyses.

Amplification used 60 Vbeta primers and 13 Jbeta primers. The repertoire was sequenced with immunoSEQ multiplex PCR; TCRdb's copy has only in-frame clones and lacks some. The sample lists around 180,000 clones, 70% to 80% occurring once. Donors consisted of healthy bone marrow donors. Germline trimming cut 0 bases from V and 1 base from J; bases unmatched to any gene: 3. The CDR3 loop spans 16 amino acids. The V gene is TRBV6-7, the J gene TRBJ1-5, with 7 bases fitting TRBD1. TRBV6-7 is an open reading frame, and its role is uncertain. The TCR comes from a woman between 35 and 50 years old in good health and CMV-seronegative. Material: PBMCs. DNA for the CDR3: TGTGCCAGCAGTTACTCAGGGGGCGCGAGCAATCAGCCCCAGCATTTT. Protein product: CASSYSGGASNQPQHF.